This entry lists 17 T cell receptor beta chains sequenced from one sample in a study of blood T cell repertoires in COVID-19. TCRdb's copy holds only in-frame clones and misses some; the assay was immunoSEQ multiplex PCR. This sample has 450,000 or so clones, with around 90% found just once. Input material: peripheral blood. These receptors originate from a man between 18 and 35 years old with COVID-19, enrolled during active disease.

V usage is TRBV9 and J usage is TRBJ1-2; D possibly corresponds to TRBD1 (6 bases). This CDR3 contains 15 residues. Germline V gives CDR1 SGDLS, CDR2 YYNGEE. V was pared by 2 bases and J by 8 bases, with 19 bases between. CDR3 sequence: CASSVELQGAEGYTF. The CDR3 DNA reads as TGTGCCAGCAGCGTTGAGTTACAGGGAGCGGAAGGCTACACCTTC.

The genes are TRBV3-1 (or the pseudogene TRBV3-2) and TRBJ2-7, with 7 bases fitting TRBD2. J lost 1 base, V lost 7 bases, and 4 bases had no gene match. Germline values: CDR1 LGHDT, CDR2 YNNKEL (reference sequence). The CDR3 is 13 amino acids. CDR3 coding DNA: TGTGCCAGCACCTTTAGCGGGTCCTACGAGCAGTACTTC. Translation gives CASTFSGSYEQYF.

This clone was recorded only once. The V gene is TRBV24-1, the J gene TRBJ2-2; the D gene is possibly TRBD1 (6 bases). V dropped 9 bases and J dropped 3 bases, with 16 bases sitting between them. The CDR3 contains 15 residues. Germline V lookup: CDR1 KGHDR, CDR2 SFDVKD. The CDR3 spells CATSPGQRYTGELFF. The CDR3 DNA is TGTGCCACCTCACCGGGACAAAGATACACCGGGGAGCTGTTTTTT.

The CDR3 bases are TGTGCCAGCAGCCTTAGCGGGGGCCTTTCCTACAATGAGCAGTTCTTC. Translating gives CASSLSGGLSYNEQFF. This sequence joins TRBV14 and TRBJ2-1; 9 bases are a match to TRBD2. The V and J ends lost 4 bases and 1 base, in that order; junction bases with no gene match: 5. Germline lookup yields CDR1 SGHDN and CDR2 FVKESK. This CDR3 contains 16 residues.

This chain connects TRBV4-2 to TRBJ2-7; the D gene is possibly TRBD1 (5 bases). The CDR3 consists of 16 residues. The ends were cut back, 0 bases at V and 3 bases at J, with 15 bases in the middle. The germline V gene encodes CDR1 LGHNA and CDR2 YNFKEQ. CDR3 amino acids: CASSQDEGATNYEQYF. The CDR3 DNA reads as TGTGCCAGCAGCCAAGATGAAGGGGCAACCAACTACGAGCAGTACTTC.

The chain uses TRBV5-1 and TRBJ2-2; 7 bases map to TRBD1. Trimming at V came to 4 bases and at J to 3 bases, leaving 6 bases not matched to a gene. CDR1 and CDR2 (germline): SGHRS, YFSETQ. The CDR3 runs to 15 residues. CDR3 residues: CASSETTGHTGELFF. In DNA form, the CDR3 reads TGCGCCAGCAGCGAAACGACAGGGCACACCGGGGAGCTGTTTTTT.

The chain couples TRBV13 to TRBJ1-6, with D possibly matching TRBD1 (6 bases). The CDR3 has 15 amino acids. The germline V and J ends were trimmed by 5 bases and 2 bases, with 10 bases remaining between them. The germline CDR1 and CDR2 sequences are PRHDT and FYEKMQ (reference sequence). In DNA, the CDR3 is TGTGCCAGCAGCAAGCAGGGGCCCTATAATTCACCCCTCCACTTT. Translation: CASSKQGPYNSPLHF.

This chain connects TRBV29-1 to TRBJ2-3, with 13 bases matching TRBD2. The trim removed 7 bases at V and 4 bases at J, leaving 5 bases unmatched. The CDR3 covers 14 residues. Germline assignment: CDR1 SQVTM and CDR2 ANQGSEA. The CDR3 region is CSAPGLAGSDTQYF. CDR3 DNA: TGCAGCGCCCCGGGACTAGCGGGATCAGATACGCAGTATTTT.

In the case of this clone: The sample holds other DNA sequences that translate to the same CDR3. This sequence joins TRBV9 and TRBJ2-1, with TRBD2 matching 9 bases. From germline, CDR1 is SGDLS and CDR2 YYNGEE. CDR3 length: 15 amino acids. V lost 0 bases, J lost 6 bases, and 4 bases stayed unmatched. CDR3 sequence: CASSVVAGGANEQFF. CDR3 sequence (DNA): TGTGCCAGCAGCGTAGTGGCGGGAGGGGCCAATGAGCAGTTCTTC. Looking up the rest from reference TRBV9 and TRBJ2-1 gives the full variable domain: DSGVTQTPKHLITATGQRVTLRCSPRSGDLSVYWYQQSLDQGLQFLIQYYNGEERAKGNILERFSAQQFPDLHSELNLSSLELGDSALYFCASSVVAGGANEQFFGPGTRLTVL.

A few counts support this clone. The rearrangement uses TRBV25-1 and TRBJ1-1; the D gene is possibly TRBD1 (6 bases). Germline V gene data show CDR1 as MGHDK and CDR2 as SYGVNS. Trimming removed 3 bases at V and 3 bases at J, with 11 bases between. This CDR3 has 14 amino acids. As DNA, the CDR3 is TGTGCCAGCAGTGACGGACAGAGTTACACTGAAGCTTTCTTT. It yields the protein CASSDGQSYTEAFF.

In DNA, the CDR3 is TGCGCCAGCAGCTTGTTGGGACAGTACGAGCAGTACTTC. It yields the protein CASSLLGQYEQYF. The chain uses TRBV5-1 and TRBJ2-7; 7 bases are shared with TRBD1. Germline CDR1 reads SGHRS; CDR2 reads YFSETQ. The CDR3 spans 13 residues. Germline trimming cut 1 base from V and 4 bases from J; bases unmatched to any gene: 2.

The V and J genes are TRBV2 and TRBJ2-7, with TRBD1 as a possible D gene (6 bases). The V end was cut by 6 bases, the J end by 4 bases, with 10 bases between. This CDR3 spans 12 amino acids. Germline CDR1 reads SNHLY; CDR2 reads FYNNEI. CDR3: CASREQGYEQYF. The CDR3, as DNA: TGTGCCAGCAGGGAACAGGGTTACGAGCAGTACTTC. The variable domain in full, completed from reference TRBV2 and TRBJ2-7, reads EPEVTQTPSHQVTQMGQEVILRCVPISNHLYFYWYRQILGQKVEFLVSFYNNEISEKSEIFDDQFSVERPDGSNFTLKIRSTKLEDSAMYFCASREQGYEQYFGPGTRLTVT.

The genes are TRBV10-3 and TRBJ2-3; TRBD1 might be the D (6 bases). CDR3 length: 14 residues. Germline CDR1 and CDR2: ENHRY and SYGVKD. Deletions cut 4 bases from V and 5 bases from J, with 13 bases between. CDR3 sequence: CAISAGRGEDTQYF. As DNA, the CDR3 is TGTGCCATCAGTGCAGGCAGGGGAGAAGATACGCAGTATTTT.

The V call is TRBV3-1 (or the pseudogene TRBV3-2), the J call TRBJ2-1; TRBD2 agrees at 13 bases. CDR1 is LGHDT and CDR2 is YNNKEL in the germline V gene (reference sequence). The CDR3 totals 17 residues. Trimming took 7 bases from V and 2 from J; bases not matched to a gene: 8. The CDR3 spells CASTPGLAGITYNEQFF. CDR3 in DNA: TGTGCCAGCACCCCGGGACTAGCGGGGATCACCTACAATGAGCAGTTCTTC.

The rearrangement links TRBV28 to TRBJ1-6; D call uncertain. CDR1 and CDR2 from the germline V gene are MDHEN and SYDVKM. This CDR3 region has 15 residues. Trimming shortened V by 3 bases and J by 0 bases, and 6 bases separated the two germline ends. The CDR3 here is CASSFLSSYNSPLHF. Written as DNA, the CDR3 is TGTGCCAGCAGTTTTCTCAGCTCCTATAATTCACCCCTCCACTTT.

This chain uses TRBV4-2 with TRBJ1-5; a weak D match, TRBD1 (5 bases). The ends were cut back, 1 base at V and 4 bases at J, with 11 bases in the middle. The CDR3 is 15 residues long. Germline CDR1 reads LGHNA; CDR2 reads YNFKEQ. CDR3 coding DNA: TGTGCCAGCAGCCAAGTTCAAGGGGATAATCAGCCCCAGCATTTT. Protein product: CASSQVQGDNQPQHF.

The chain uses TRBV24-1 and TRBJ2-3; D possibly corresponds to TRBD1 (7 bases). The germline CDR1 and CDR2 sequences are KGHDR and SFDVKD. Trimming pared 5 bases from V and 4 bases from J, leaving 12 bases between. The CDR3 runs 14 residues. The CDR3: CATSAAGGSDTQYF. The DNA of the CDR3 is TGTGCCACCAGTGCTGCAGGGGGGTCAGATACGCAGTATTTT.